The 8 T cell receptor beta chains given below trace back to one sample, sequenced in a study of cytomegalovirus exposure and HLA in healthy donors. The study ran its PCR with 60 Vbeta and 13 Jbeta primers. Clones were read by immunoSEQ multiplex PCR, and TCRdb kept only the in-frame ones, dropping some. This repertoire shows about 110,000 clones, more than 60% found once; its top ten account for around 5.1%. Sequenced: PBMCs. These receptors were collected from a female donor in good health and CMV-seropositive.

This chain joins TRBV7-9 and TRBJ1-3; D not resolved. Trimming removed 3 bases from V and 0 bases from J, with 9 bases in between. The length of the CDR3 is 15 residues. CDR1 is SEHNR and CDR2 is FQNEAQ in the germline V gene (reference sequence). The CDR3 sequence is CASSLLQNSGNTIYF. The CDR3 nucleotides read TGTGCCAGCAGCTTGCTCCAGAACTCTGGAAACACCATATATTTT.

The chain employs TRBV6-1 and TRBJ2-7, with 7 bases identical to TRBD2. Germline trimming cut 4 bases from V and 4 bases from J; bases unmatched to any gene: 4. Germline V gives CDR1 MNHNS, CDR2 SASEGT. The CDR3 runs to 13 residues. CDR3 amino acids: CASSAGGGYEQYF. In DNA form, the CDR3 reads TGTGCCAGCAGTGCGGGAGGCGGGTACGAGCAGTACTTC.

V gene TRBV29-1 combines with J gene TRBJ1-2; maybe TRBD1 (5 bases). Germline CDR1 is SQVTM and CDR2 is ANQGSEA. The CDR3 totals 14 residues. The V gene lost 0 bases and the J gene lost 8 bases, with 16 bases spanning the gap. CDR3 nucleotide sequence: TGCAGCGTTGAAGAATTCGCCTCGGGGGTCGGCTACACCTTC. Amino acid sequence: CSVEEFASGVGYTF.

This clone was detected once. The rearrangement links TRBV28 to TRBJ2-7; 7 bases agree with TRBD2. V lost 2 bases and J lost 2; bases outside the gene matches: 6. Looked up from germline, CDR1 is MDHEN and CDR2 is SYDVKM. This CDR3 has 15 amino acids. In DNA, the CDR3 is TGTGCCAGCAGTTTAGCTAGCGGAGTAACCTACGAGCAGTACTTC. Translating gives CASSLASGVTYEQYF.

This chain links TRBV4-1 with TRBJ2-3; 9 bases are a match to TRBD2. Trimming removed 4 bases from V and 6 bases from J; junction bases left unmatched: 17. The CDR3 totals 18 residues. From germline, CDR1 is MGHRA and CDR2 YSYEKL. The CDR3 loop is CASSRRGFLAGSVDTQYF. The DNA for the CDR3 is TGCGCCAGCAGCCGAAGGGGGTTCCTAGCGGGGAGCGTGGATACGCAGTATTTT.

The V call is TRBV6-6, the J call TRBJ2-5, with 11 positions matching TRBD2. The J call may be wrong; the DNA end is better matched by TRBJ2-7. This CDR3 comprises 13 residues. CDR1 MNHNY and CDR2 SVGAGI come from the germline V gene (reference sequence). The CDR3 spells CASTTSGMYEQYF. Written as DNA, the CDR3 is TGTGCCAGCACGACTAGCGGGATGTACGAGCAGTACTTC.

The chain combines TRBV30 with TRBJ1-1, with no clear D. The germline gives CDR1 GTSNPN, CDR2 SVGIG (reference sequence). This CDR3 has 12 amino acids. V was cut by 2 bases and J by 2 bases, with 6 bases left in between. CDR3 coding DNA: TGTGCCTGGAGTCGAAGCAACACTGAAGCTTTCTTT. As protein: CAWSRSNTEAFF.

This clone was counted between two and nine times. The rearrangement joins TRBV6-6 to TRBJ1-2; tentatively, D is TRBD1 (5 bases). CDR1 is MNHNY and CDR2 is SVGAGI in the germline V gene (reference sequence). This CDR3 contains 13 residues. Trimming pared 4 bases from V and 2 bases from J, leaving 8 bases between. The CDR3 bases are TGTGCCAGCAGTTCGACAGTGAACTATGGCTACACCTTC. It translates to CASSSTVNYGYTF.